A few counts support the clone carrying this TCR beta chain. Its antigen remains unknown. The sample originates from a study of molecular identifiers for immune sequencing clone quantification. Overall study context: In replicates, RNA from approximately 22,000 or 94,000 naive CD8 cells was split five ways, four sequenced. Study-level points and caveats: The study found clones above 20 RNA copies held over 98% of effector molecules and under 1% in naive cells. Barcode sharing among identical TCR molecules could make large clones appear smaller.

TCRdb re-analysed the PCR reads in MiXCR, keeping a single row per CDR3 protein. The sample includes more than 450,000 distinct CDR3 sequences, about 25% of them seen just once. Preparation of naive CD8 libraries involved roughly 18,000 to 1,100,000 sorted cells and 10%, 30% or 50% RNA. V lost 3 bases and J lost 3, with 9 bases in between. This CDR3 is 12 amino acids long. Germline CDR1 DFQATT, CDR2 SNEGSKA (reference sequence). Sequencing input: naive CD8+ T cells from blood, with Jurkat cell RNA spiked in. Subset denoted: FACS-sorted CD8+CD4-CCR7+CD45RA+ naive T cells. The receptor comes from a human donor in good health. Some libraries in this study had Jurkat cell RNA spiked in. The chain employs TRBV20-1 and TRBJ2-7, with D perhaps TRBD1 (6 bases). CDR3 nucleotide sequence: TGCAGTGCTAGCGAGGGGGTCTACGAGCAGTACTTC. Its protein is CSASEGVYEQYF.